The present T cell receptor (beta chain) was sequenced within a study of CD8 T cells in Susac syndrome. Sequencing of TCR beta was performed on blood CD8+ T cells and on blood CD4+ T cells. While CD8+ and CD4+ T cells were isolated negatively, TEMRA cells were enriched by FACS. Reverse transcription of about 0.5 to 1 ug RNA used random hexamers. Multiplex PCR with immunoSEQ amplified the TCR beta CDR3 across 54 Vbeta and 13 Jbeta. Using its own MiXCR run on the immunoSEQ multiplex PCR reads, TCRdb lists one record per CDR3 protein. The table includes roughly 150,000 distinct CDR3 sequences, around 93% detected once. Per the germline V gene, CDR1 is LGHDT and CDR2 is YNNKEL (reference sequence). The CDR3 runs to 14 residues. The V gene end was trimmed by 5 bases and the J gene end by 4 bases; junction bases not matched to a gene: 3.

The chain is built from TRBV3-1 and TRBJ1-1; TRBD1 matches at 11 bases. Sequencing used CD4+ T cells from PBMCs. This TCR derives from a human donor in good health. CDR3 region: CASSDGTGGTEAFF. The DNA of the CDR3 is TGTGCCAGCAGCGACGGGACAGGGGGCACTGAAGCTTTCTTT.